This record concerns one T cell receptor beta chain sequence. What it binds is unknown. This specimen belongs to a study of cytomegalovirus exposure and HLA in healthy donors. Findings and caveats of the study: Association of a missense DCLRE1C variant with TCR beta V- and J-gene trimming was reported in a later analysis. Sequencing likely caused a cluster of highly shared sequence variants.

Donors were ostensibly healthy at sampling, although undocumented immune exposures were probable. 60 Vbeta and 13 Jbeta primers were used in PCR. Measured with immunoSEQ multiplex PCR; TCRdb has only the in-frame clones, and not every one. The sample shows roughly 100,000 clones, under 85% of them seen only once. The V and J ends lost 1 base and 1 base, in that order; junction bases with no gene match: 3. Per the germline V gene, CDR1 is SGHDT and CDR2 is YYEEEE. This CDR3 contains 17 residues. The chain combines TRBV5-6 with TRBJ2-2, with 11 bases identical to TRBD2. This TCR derives from a man aged 35 to 55 in good health and CMV-seronegative. Sequencing was carried out using PBMCs. The DNA of the CDR3 is TGTGCCAGCAGCTTGCTTGGACTAGCGGGGAACACCGGGGAGCTGTTTTTT. This gives the protein CASSLLGLAGNTGELFF.